This is a list of T cell receptor beta chains from one sample in a study of blood T cells in healthy people across ages. MiXCR was run by TCRdb on the 5' RACE reads, yielding one entry per CDR3 protein. Of hundreds of thousands of distinct CDR3 sequences in the sample, about 30% were seen once. Sequenced input: blood. The origin of the receptors is a woman of 80 years or more in good health. Both conserved end residues are trimmed from each CDR3. Fields, in order: V gene, J gene, CDR3 protein.

TRBV3-1,TRBJ1-2,ASSQVDRVSGYT
TRBV2,TRBJ1-1,ASSIEQGTAEAF
TRBV7-6,TRBJ2-1,ASSLAGVSEQF
TRBV30,TRBJ1-2,AWSVTAGYT
TRBV20-1,TRBJ2-1,SAPGLAGVAITYNEQF
TRBV7-2,TRBJ2-1,ASSQTSGRYNEQF
TRBV6-1,TRBJ1-1,ASSAQMNTEAF
TRBV6-6,TRBJ1-1,ASLTTVLEAF
TRBV10-3,NA,AISEISGQLDEQY
TRBV3-1,TRBJ2-3,ASSPRQITDTQY
TRBV12-3/TRBV12-4,TRBJ1-4,ASSLQGEKLF
TRBV7-2,TRBJ2-5,ASSPDGKVGGSYERY
TRBV7-9,TRBJ2-7,ASSLTGIQYEQY
TRBV7-2,TRBJ2-4,ASSPPGLAGGRDIQY
TRBV3-1,TRBJ1-6,ASSQGGDTDSPLH
TRBV14,TRBJ2-1,ASSQTGGSSYNEQF
TRBV11-2,TRBJ2-5,ASSLGGHGLGETQY
TRBV16,TRBJ2-1,ASSVQRGSSYNEQF
TRBV6-5,TRBJ1-2,ASTRGFNYGYT
TRBV2,TRBJ2-1,ASRGQGAGYNEQF
TRBV14,NA,AGSLSGTAYEQY
TRBV7-2,TRBJ2-4,ASSRLAPPGNIQY
TRBV20-1,TRBJ2-3,SANEGLTDTQY
TRBV20-1,TRBJ1-4,SASRGINEKLF
TRBV11-3,NA,ASSLGRGRVHEQY
TRBV20-1,TRBJ2-7,SGVAPGGGSCEQY
TRBV20-1,TRBJ1-5,SASHGQANQPQH
TRBV6-1,TRBJ2-4,ASSGGPVDKNIQY
TRBV7-9,TRBJ2-3,ASSFAAGNTDTQY
TRBV5-1,TRBJ1-2,ASRSTGGVHYGYT
TRBV11-2,TRBJ2-3,ASSLAGSGGLTDTQY
TRBV7-2,TRBJ1-5,ASSQYRGGQPQH
TRBV29-1,TRBJ2-3,SVEVGTKSTDTQY
TRBV6-5,TRBJ1-2,ASSLRVSRAYGYT
TRBV6-5,TRBJ2-3,ASRRGGGWTDTRY
TRBV5-1,NA,ASSRDARDLNVGRSYNEQY
TRBV4-3,TRBJ2-1,ASSQVVLYNEQF
TRBV7-2,TRBJ1-1,ASSLVVLAEAF
TRBV28,TRBJ2-3,ASKSGRGRITDTQY
TRBV10-3,TRBJ2-6,AIRGDRGVGSGANVLT
TRBV7-8,TRBJ1-4,ASSLEGGRGEKLF
TRBV9,TRBJ2-5,ASSVVPSGTQETQY
TRBV6-5,TRBJ1-1,ASNHVTGVEAF
TRBV28,TRBJ1-2,ASSGDNYGYT
TRBV6-5,TRBJ2-1,ASSRGGLTYNEQF
TRBV24-1,TRBJ2-5,ATSDATSVKTQY
TRBV7-2,TRBJ2-4,ASSLQGMGIQY
TRBV7-9,TRBJ1-6,ASSPRERQVNSPLH
TRBV25-1,TRBJ2-2,ASKAGELF
TRBV7-8,TRBJ1-5,ASSDRGQGGNNQPQH
TRBV14,TRBJ2-2,ASSPLAGTGELF
TRBV7-2,TRBJ1-2,ASSLEVQGLYGYT
TRBV7-2,TRBJ2-5,ASSPQAGTYQETQY
TRBV6-5,TRBJ2-3,ASSYSMGRRGGPTDTQY